The clone carrying this T cell receptor beta chain has at least ten counts. Its target is not known. Via MiXCR, TCRdb re-called the reads, giving one row per CDR3 protein. The table has over 450,000 distinct CDR3 sequences, 11% seen once; the top ten hold roughly 10%. The record originates from a study of T cell repertoires in cytomegalovirus infection. Study-level background: Matching HLA type and CMV infection were both indicated by public TCR beta signatures. Study-wide points: HLA-C-restricted, CMV-specific TCR beta clonotypes were dominant ex vivo.

Per the germline V gene, CDR1 is SGHTA and CDR2 is FQGNSA. V lost 3 bases and J lost 7; bases outside the gene matches: 9. The CDR3 consists of 15 residues. The clonotype comes from a human donor in good health (CMV status not recorded). Some clones in this sample may be carry-over from other donors' samples. The chain is built from TRBV7-2 and TRBJ1-1; 9 bases match TRBD1. Sequencing was performed on PBMCs. The CDR3 spells CASSFPRTGVDEAFF. In DNA form, the CDR3 reads TGTGCCAGCAGCTTCCCCAGGACAGGGGTGGATGAAGCTTTCTTT.